This T cell receptor beta chain was captured in a study of T cell responses to AZD1222 COVID-19 vaccine. General study points: Regions left unmutated in variants are reportedly the target of nearly half of spike-specific TCRs. White British ancestry dominated among donors, who included more females, and clonal diversity was possibly underestimated.

As concerns this clone: No antigen is known for it.

Some clones are missing from TCRdb's copy, which holds only in-frame ones; the method was immunoSEQ multiplex PCR. Among over 150,000 clones listed, roughly 90% were seen once. The clonotype was recovered from an adult who received the AZD1222 COVID-19 vaccine. The input for sequencing was peripheral blood, taken 28 days after the second AZD1222 dose.

CDR3: CASSLHSGNTIYF. The CDR3 DNA follows: TGTGCCAGCAGTTTACACTCTGGAAACACCATATATTTT. The chain links TRBV12-3 or TRBV12-4 to TRBJ1-3; no reliable D call. This CDR3 comprises 13 residues. Trimming removed 2 bases at V and 0 bases at J, with 2 bases between.